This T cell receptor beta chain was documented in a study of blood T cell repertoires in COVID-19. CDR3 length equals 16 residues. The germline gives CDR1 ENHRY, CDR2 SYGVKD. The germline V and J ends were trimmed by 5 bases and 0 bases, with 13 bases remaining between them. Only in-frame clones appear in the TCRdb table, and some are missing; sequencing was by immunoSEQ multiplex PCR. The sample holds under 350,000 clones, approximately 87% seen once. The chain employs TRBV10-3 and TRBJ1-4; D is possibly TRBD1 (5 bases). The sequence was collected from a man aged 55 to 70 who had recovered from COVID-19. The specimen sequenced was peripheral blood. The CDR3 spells CAISSRTPATNEKLFF. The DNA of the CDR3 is TGTGCCATCAGTTCAAGGACACCTGCAACTAATGAAAAACTGTTTTTT.